Sequencing of this T cell receptor (beta chain) was carried out in a study of cytomegalovirus exposure and HLA in healthy donors. 60 Vbeta and 13 Jbeta primers were used in PCR. Using immunoSEQ multiplex PCR, the repertoire was profiled, and TCRdb retains in-frame clones only, with some absent. The data show 170,000 or so clones, roughly 80% seen once. With regard to this clone: What it recognizes is unknown.

Overall study findings and caveats: Later analysis found that TCR beta chains associated with HLA were more clonally expanded than other, equally common chains. In a later analysis, V- and J-gene trimming of beta chains associated with a DCLRE1C missense variant, replicated independently.

V shed 3 bases and J shed 8 bases, with 11 bases lying between them. CDR1 and CDR2 (germline): SGHRS, YFSETQ. The CDR3 has 12 residues. Material for sequencing was PBMCs. This clonotype originated in a woman in her forties or fifties in good health and CMV-seropositive. The chain has TRBV5-1 and TRBJ1-1; perhaps TRBD1 as D (6 bases). CDR3 loop: CASSSTGSEAFF. In DNA form, the CDR3 reads TGCGCCAGCAGCTCGACAGGCTCGGAAGCTTTCTTT.